This T cell receptor (beta chain) derives from a study of Ad26.COV2.S vaccination and SARS-CoV-2 variants. The CDR3 extends over 13 amino acids. In germline, CDR1 is GTSNPN, CDR2 SVGIG (reference sequence). V lost 3 bases and J lost 4, with 10 bases in between. As to treatment: around 19 received Ad26.COV2.S at low or high dose, single or two shots; 5 received placebo; per-sample allocation not given. Specimens were obtained on day 63 following the first vaccine or placebo injection. Expressing Wuhan-strain SARS-CoV-2 spike, an Ad26 vector served as the vaccine. The protocol was immunoSEQ multiplex PCR, while the TCRdb copy is restricted to in-frame clones and leaves out a portion. The sample has roughly 400,000 clones; around 89% are singletons.

The chain carries TRBV30 and TRBJ1-3; D uncertain. The receptor was isolated from a person aged 18-60 years who received the Ad26.COV2.S COVID-19 vaccine or a placebo. The sample here was peripheral blood, taken in a trial of Ad26.COV2.S vaccine versus placebo. In DNA form, the CDR3 reads TGTGCCTGGAGGGAACCGGGAGGAAACACCATATATTTT. Protein sequence: CAWREPGGNTIYF.